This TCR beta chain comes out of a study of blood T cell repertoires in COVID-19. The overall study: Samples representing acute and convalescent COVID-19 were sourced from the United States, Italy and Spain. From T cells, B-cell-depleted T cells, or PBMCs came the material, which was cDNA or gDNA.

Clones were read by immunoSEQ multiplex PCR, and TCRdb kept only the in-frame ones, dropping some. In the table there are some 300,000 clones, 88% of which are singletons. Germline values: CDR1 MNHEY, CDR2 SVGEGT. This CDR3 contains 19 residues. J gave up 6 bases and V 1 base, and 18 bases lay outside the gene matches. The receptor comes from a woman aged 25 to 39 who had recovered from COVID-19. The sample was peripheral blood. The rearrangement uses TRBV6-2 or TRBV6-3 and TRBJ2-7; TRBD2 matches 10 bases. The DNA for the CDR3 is TGTGCCAGCAGTTACTTCGTTGCCTTTACCGGGACTAGCGAGGCCGAGCAGTACTTC. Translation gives CASSYFVAFTGTSEAEQYF.